This is a list of T cell receptor beta chains from one sample in a study of T cells after yellow fever vaccination. MiXCR, applied by TCRdb to the 5' RACE reads, yields one record per CDR3 protein. The sample includes about 240,000 distinct CDR3 sequences, about 7% of them seen just once. Sequencing used CD4+ T cells sorted from PBMCs, obtained 15 days after the yellow fever booster vaccination. These receptors came from a man aged 30-40 years who received the YFV17D yellow fever vaccine. The CDR3 runs from the conserved cysteine through the conserved F or W. A D gene is named only where the DNA matches it firmly. Clone sizes are given selectively: once, few, many, or a class where the clone is expanded.

v_call: TRBV4-3
d_call: .
j_call: TRBJ2-1
clone_size: many
cdr3_aa: CASSRLGHNNEQFF
cdr3_nt: TGCGCCAGCAGCCGGTTGGGACATAACAATGAGCAGTTCTTC

v_call: TRBV18
d_call: .
j_call: TRBJ2-5
clone_size: few
cdr3_aa: CASSPPAATRETQYF
cdr3_nt: TGTGCCAGCTCACCACCGGCAGCGACTCGGGAGACCCAGTACTTC

v_call: TRBV4-3
d_call: .
j_call: TRBJ2-2
clone_size: .
cdr3_aa: CASSQDFSTGRGPGELFF
cdr3_nt: TGCGCCAGCAGCCAAGATTTTTCAACAGGGAGAGGGCCCGGGGAGCTGTTTTTT

v_call: TRBV5-4
d_call: .
j_call: TRBJ2-3
clone_size: few
cdr3_aa: CASSKNTGEFADTQYF
cdr3_nt: TGTGCCAGCAGTAAAAACACGGGGGAGTTCGCAGATACGCAGTATTTT

v_call: TRBV24-1
d_call: .
j_call: TRBJ1-1
clone_size: .
cdr3_aa: CATSEDRQAFF
cdr3_nt: TGTGCCACCAGTGAAGATCGGCAAGCTTTCTTT

v_call: TRBV15
d_call: TRBD1
j_call: TRBJ2-7
clone_size: many
cdr3_aa: CATSRDRSYEQYF
cdr3_nt: TGTGCCACCAGCAGGGACAGGTCCTACGAGCAGTACTTC

v_call: TRBV20-1
d_call: .
j_call: TRBJ2-1
clone_size: .
cdr3_aa: CSARDLSGVAYNEQFF
cdr3_nt: TGCAGTGCTAGAGATCTGTCGGGAGTCGCCTACAATGAGCAGTTCTTC

v_call: TRBV7-6
d_call: TRBD2
j_call: TRBJ2-7
clone_size: many
cdr3_aa: CASSGTSGLTYEQYF
cdr3_nt: TGTGCCAGCAGCGGGACTAGCGGTCTAACCTACGAGCAGTACTTC

v_call: TRBV20-1
d_call: TRBD1
j_call: TRBJ2-5
clone_size: .
cdr3_aa: CSALPRDRGLEETQYF
cdr3_nt: TGCAGTGCTTTGCCCCGGGACAGGGGGCTCGAAGAGACCCAGTACTTC

v_call: TRBV20-1
d_call: TRBD2
j_call: TRBJ2-7
clone_size: .
cdr3_aa: CSARERVLSGRVYEQYF
cdr3_nt: TGCAGTGCTAGAGAGAGGGTCCTTAGCGGGAGGGTCTACGAGCAGTACTTC

v_call: TRBV7-9
d_call: TRBD1
j_call: TRBJ1-5
clone_size: few
cdr3_aa: CASSLAGGRGNQPQHF
cdr3_nt: TGTGCCAGCAGCTTAGCAGGGGGCAGGGGGAATCAGCCCCAGCATTTT